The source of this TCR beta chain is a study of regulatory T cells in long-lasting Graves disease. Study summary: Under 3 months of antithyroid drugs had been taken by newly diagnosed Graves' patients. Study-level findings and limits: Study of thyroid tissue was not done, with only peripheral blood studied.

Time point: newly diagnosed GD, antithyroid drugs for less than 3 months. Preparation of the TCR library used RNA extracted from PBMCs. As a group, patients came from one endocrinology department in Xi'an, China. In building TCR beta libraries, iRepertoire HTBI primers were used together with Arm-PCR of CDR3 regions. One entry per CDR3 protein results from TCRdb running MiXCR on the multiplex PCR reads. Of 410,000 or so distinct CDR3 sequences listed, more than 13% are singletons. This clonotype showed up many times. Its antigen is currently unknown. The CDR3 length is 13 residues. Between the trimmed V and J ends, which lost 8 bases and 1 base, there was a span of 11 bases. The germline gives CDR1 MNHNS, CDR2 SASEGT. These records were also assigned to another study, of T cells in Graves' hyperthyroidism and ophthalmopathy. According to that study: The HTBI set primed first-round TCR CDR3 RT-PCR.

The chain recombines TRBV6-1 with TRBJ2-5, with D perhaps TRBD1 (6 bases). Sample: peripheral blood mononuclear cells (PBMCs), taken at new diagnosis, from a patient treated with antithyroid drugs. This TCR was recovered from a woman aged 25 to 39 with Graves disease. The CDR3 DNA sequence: TGTGCCAGCTTCAGGGGCCCCCAAGAGACCCAGTACTTC. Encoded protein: CASFRGPQETQYF.